These 15 T cell receptor beta chains share one sample of origin, sequenced in a study of spatial heterogeneity in lung cancer. Study outcomes and limitations: Tracking of tumor mutation counts was seen in expanded intratumoral alpha and beta TCR counts.

These receptors have no known antigen. TCRdb reanalysed the 5' RACE reads using MiXCR and keeps one entry per CDR3 protein. The sample carries about 9,200 distinct CDR3 sequences, approximately 7.6% recorded once. The time point denotes: sample taken at primary tumor resection. Specimen: lung tumor tissue, collected at surgery. Receptors originate from a male donor with early-stage non-small cell lung cancer.

This clonotype was found many times. This chain joins TRBV23-1 and TRBJ2-6; no definite D call. TRBV23-1 is recorded as an ORF, its role being uncertain. This CDR3 comprises 15 residues. V lost 0 bases and J 2 bases, leaving 5 bases between the germline ends. In nucleotides, the CDR3 is TGCGCCAGCAGTCAATCGGTTACTGGGGCCAACGTCCTGACTTTC. Protein product: CASSQSVTGANVLTF.

This clonotype was seen repeatedly, ten times or more. The V gene is TRBV20-1, the J gene TRBJ2-7; 7 bases fit TRBD1. Trimming removed 3 bases from V and 5 bases from J; junction bases left unmatched: 10. In germline, CDR1 is DFQATT, CDR2 SNEGSKA (reference sequence). The CDR3 length is 14 residues. In nucleotides, the CDR3 is TGCAGTGCTAGGCCCCGGACAGGCCGTAACGAGCAGTACTTC. It encodes CSARPRTGRNEQYF.

This clonotype showed up just a few times. This sequence joins TRBV7-2 and TRBJ2-5, with D perhaps matching TRBD2 (6 bases). CDR1 is SGHTA and CDR2 is FQGNSA in the germline V gene. The ends were cut back, 3 bases at V and 2 bases at J, with 10 bases in the middle. There are 14 residues in the CDR3. The CDR3 region is CASSFLRGQETQYF. DNA of the CDR3: TGTGCCAGCAGCTTCCTTCGGGGGCAAGAGACCCAGTACTTC.

In this sample, this clonotype turned up many times. The chain has TRBV27 and TRBJ1-6, with 8 bases fitting TRBD1. The trim removed 7 bases at V and 8 bases at J, leaving 4 bases unmatched. This CDR3 has 13 amino acids. The germline CDR1 and CDR2 sequences are MNHEY and SMNVEV (reference sequence). The CDR3 loop reads CASTHRGDSPLHF. CDR3 sequence (DNA): TGTGCCAGCACCCACAGGGGGGATTCACCCCTCCACTTT.

This clonotype was seen at least ten times. The CDR3 DNA reads as TGTGCCAGCAGAGGGACATGGAACACCGGGGAGCTGTTTTTT. Encoded protein: CASRGTWNTGELFF. This rearrangement joins TRBV6-1 to TRBJ2-2, with a possible D match to TRBD1 (6 bases). The length of the CDR3 is 14 residues. V shed 6 bases and J shed 1 base, with 9 bases lying between them. Germline CDR1 reads MNHNS; CDR2 reads SASEGT.

There are many counts of this clonotype. The chain combines TRBV19 with TRBJ2-3; a weak D match, TRBD2 (6 bases). CDR3 length: 12 amino acids. Germline V lookup: CDR1 LNHDA, CDR2 SQIVND (reference sequence). CDR3 amino acids: CDGTSLTDTQYF. In DNA, the CDR3 is TGTGACGGGACTTCCCTCACAGATACGCAGTATTTT.

This rearrangement joins TRBV6-6 to TRBJ2-7; 9 nucleotides agree with TRBD1. This CDR3 has 15 amino acids. V was pared by 0 bases and J by 5 bases, with 5 bases of the junction left unmatched. CDR1 is MNHNY and CDR2 is SVGAGI in the germline V gene (reference sequence). The CDR3 DNA reads TGTGCCAGCAGTTACTCGACCGGGACAGGGCACGAGCAGTACTTC. This gives the protein CASSYSTGTGHEQYF.

This clonotype was detected many times. The rearrangement links TRBV7-2 to TRBJ2-5, with 13 bases lining up with TRBD2. The CDR3 is 16 residues long. Germline values: CDR1 SGHTA, CDR2 FQGNSA. V lost 1 base and J lost 2; bases outside the gene matches: 1. CDR3 protein: CASSLGLAGGQETQYF. The CDR3 DNA reads as TGTGCCAGCAGCTTAGGACTAGCGGGGGGACAAGAGACCCAGTACTTC.

This clonotype was detected a few times. CDR3 sequence reads: CASTPTSGVPNEQFF. The CDR3 coding sequence is TGTGCCAGCACCCCGACTAGCGGGGTACCCAATGAGCAGTTCTTC. The chain carries TRBV27 and TRBJ2-1, with 11 bases fitting TRBD2. Trimming cost V 7 bases and J 6 bases; bases outside gene matches: 8. Looked up from germline, CDR1 is MNHEY and CDR2 is SMNVEV (reference sequence). The CDR3 length is 15 residues.

This clonotype appeared many times. The chain carries TRBV6-1 and TRBJ1-2; 8 bases are shared with TRBD1. Germline-derived CDR1 and CDR2 are MNHNS and SASEGT. V trimming: 1 base; J trimming: 2 bases; junction bases outside the gene matches: 6. The CDR3 runs 16 residues. The CDR3 region has the DNA TGTGCCAGCAGTGAAGTAGGGACAGGAAAAAACTATGGCTACACCTTC. Amino acids: CASSEVGTGKNYGYTF.

This clonotype was seen many times. This sequence joins TRBV7-2 and TRBJ1-5, with a weak D call TRBD1 (6 bases). This CDR3 spans 15 amino acids. The germline V and J ends were trimmed by 0 bases and 3 bases, with 9 bases remaining between them. Germline assignment: CDR1 SGHTA and CDR2 FQGNSA. This chain's CDR3 is CASSLASGVNQPQHF. CDR3 sequence (DNA): TGTGCCAGCAGCTTAGCTTCAGGGGTCAATCAGCCCCAGCATTTT.

The sample holds many counts of this clonotype. The gene calls are TRBV18 and TRBJ1-5, with D maybe TRBD1 (5 bases). The CDR3 spans 15 residues. The germline gives CDR1 KGHSH, CDR2 LQKENI. Deletions cut 2 bases from V and 7 bases from J, with 15 bases between. CDR3 sequence: CASSPDSGRSQPQHF. CDR3 DNA: TGTGCCAGCTCACCAGATTCGGGGCGCTCACAGCCCCAGCATTTT.

This clonotype was observed at least ten times. CDR3 amino acids: CASSQGASGRADTQYF. CDR3 sequence (DNA): TGTGCCAGCAGCCAAGGTGCTAGCGGGAGGGCAGATACGCAGTATTTT. This chain uses TRBV4-2 with TRBJ2-3; TRBD2 matches at 12 bases. Germline V gene data show CDR1 as LGHNA and CDR2 as YNFKEQ. Trimming cost V 1 base and J 4 bases; bases outside gene matches: 3. CDR3 size: 16 residues.

Turning to this clonotype: It may be a read error: a sequence one base away is much more abundant. J is TRBJ2-5 and V is TRBV5-1, with 9 bases aligning to TRBD2. CDR3 length equals 16 residues. Germline loops: CDR1 SGHRS, CDR2 YFSETQ. CDR3 sequence: CACSLSSGGSGETQYF. The DNA of the CDR3 is TGCGCCTGCAGCTTGAGTAGCGGGGGATCAGGAGAGACCCAGTACTTC.

The sample holds many counts of this clonotype. The chain carries TRBV4-1 and TRBJ2-1, with D unclear. The CDR3 sequence is 14 residues long. Germline V gene sequence: CDR1 MGHRA, CDR2 YSYEKL. Trimming removed 4 bases from V and 4 bases from J, with 11 bases in between. The CDR3 loop reads CASSRSQQYNEQFF. CDR3 coding DNA: TGCGCCAGCAGCCGCTCGCAACAGTACAATGAGCAGTTCTTC.